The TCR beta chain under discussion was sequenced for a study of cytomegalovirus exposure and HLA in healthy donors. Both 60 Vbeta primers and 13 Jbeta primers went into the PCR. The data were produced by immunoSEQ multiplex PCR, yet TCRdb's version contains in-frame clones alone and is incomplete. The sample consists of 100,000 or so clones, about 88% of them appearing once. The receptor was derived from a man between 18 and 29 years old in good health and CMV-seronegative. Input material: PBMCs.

This CDR3 reads CASSLGTPNTEAFF. The CDR3 region has the DNA TGTGCCAGCAGCTTAGGTACTCCGAACACTGAAGCTTTCTTT. The chain carries TRBV7-8 and TRBJ1-1; D is ambiguous. Germline V gene sequence: CDR1 SGHVS, CDR2 FQNEAQ. The CDR3 runs to 14 residues. The V gene lost 1 base and the J gene lost 1 base, with 7 bases spanning the gap. Full variable domain (missing parts from reference TRBV7-8 and TRBJ1-1): GAGVSQSPRYKVAKRGQDVALRCDPISGHVSLFWYQQALGQGPEFLTYFQNEAQLDKSGLPSDRFFAERPEGSVSTLKIQRTQQEDSAVYLCASSLGTPNTEAFFGQGTRLTVV.